This T cell receptor (beta chain) was identified in a study of T cells after yellow fever vaccination. The CDR3 runs to 14 residues. Per the germline V gene, CDR1 is SGHTA and CDR2 is FQGNSA. V shed 4 bases and J shed 10 bases, with 14 bases lying between them. Turning to this clonotype: Its antigen is not known.

In making TCR cDNA, 5'RACE template switching added a universal primer site and UMIs to it. TCRdb fed the 5' RACE reads into MiXCR, producing one record per CDR3 protein. The sample holds around 250,000 distinct CDR3 sequences; roughly 5.2% are singletons and the top ten take around 3.5%. General study findings and limits: Peak timing came faster in the weaker secondary response, day 5 versus 15.

The sequence came from a young man who received the YFV17D yellow fever vaccine. The chain is built from TRBV7-2 and TRBJ1-6; no definite D call. The sample was CD4+ T cells sorted from PBMCs, taken on the day of the yellow fever booster vaccination. Here the CDR3 DNA reads TGTGCCAGCAGCTCCCGGGCCGCGGGGTCACCCCTCCACTTT. Its protein product is CASSSRAAGSPLHF. Together with reference TRBV7-2 and TRBJ1-6, the CDR3 gives the full variable domain: GAGVSQSPSNKVTEKGKDVELRCDPISGHTALYWYRQSLGQGLEFLIYFQGNSAPDKSGLPSDRFSAERTGGSVSTLTIQRTQQEDSAVYLCASSSRAAGSPLHFGNGTRLTVT.